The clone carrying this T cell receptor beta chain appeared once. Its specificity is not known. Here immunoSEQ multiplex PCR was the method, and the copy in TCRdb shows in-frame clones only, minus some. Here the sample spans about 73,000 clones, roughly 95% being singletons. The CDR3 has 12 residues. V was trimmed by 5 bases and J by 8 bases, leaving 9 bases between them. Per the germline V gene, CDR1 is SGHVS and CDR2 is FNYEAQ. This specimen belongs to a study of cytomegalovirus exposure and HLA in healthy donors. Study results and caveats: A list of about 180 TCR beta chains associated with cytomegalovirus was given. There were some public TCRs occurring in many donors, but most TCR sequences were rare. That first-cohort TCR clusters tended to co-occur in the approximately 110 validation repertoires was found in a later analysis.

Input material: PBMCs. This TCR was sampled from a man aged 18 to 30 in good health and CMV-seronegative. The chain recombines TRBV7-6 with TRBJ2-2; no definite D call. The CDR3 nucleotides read TGTGCCAGCAGCCCCCCAACTGGGGAGCTGTTTTTT. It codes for CASSPPTGELFF.